This T cell receptor (beta chain) is drawn from a study of blood T cells in healthy people across ages. Study outcomes and limitations: Fewer expanded clones and more diversity marked long-lived versus aged donors. The donors' CMV status was not determined, possibly confounding changes in expanded clonotypes.

It was with a sample-barcoded 5' primer and a J-beta primer mix that a second PCR of about 7 to 12 cycles was run. One entry per CDR3 protein results from TCRdb running MiXCR on the 5' RACE reads. The repertoire includes 1.5 million to 2 million distinct CDR3 sequences, 28% of them detected once, and over 7% sits in the top ten. CDR3 length: 14 amino acids. The ends lost 5 bases at V and 7 bases at J; junction bases unmatched: 4. In its sample, this clonotype was seen many times. Its antigen is unknown. The sample comprised blood. This chain joins TRBV12-3 or TRBV12-4 and TRBJ2-1, with 11 positions matching TRBD2. The clonotype was recovered from a woman younger than 45 in good health. In DNA form, the CDR3 reads TGTGCCAGCAGTAGACTAGCGGGACGGAATGAGCAGTTCTTC. This encodes CASSRLAGRNEQFF.